This TCR beta chain came from a study of blood T cell repertoires in COVID-19. Produced via immunoSEQ multiplex PCR; TCRdb's table is partial and in-frame only. The data contain fewer than 110,000 clones, roughly 87% of them seen just once; the ten biggest clones take up around 6.2%. For this clone: The same CDR3 can be traced to other DNA sequences in this sample.

There are 13 residues in the CDR3. V lost 6 bases and J lost 4; bases outside the gene matches: 3. Germline V gives CDR1 WNHNN, CDR2 SYGVQD (reference sequence). The receptor was derived from a human donor in a cohort sampled during active COVID-19. Sequenced: peripheral blood. The chain links TRBV10-1 to TRBJ2-7, with TRBD1 identical over 10 bases. For the CDR3, the DNA is TGCGCCAGCAGCCGGGACAGGGGTTACGAGCAGTACTTC. Protein: CASSRDRGYEQYF.